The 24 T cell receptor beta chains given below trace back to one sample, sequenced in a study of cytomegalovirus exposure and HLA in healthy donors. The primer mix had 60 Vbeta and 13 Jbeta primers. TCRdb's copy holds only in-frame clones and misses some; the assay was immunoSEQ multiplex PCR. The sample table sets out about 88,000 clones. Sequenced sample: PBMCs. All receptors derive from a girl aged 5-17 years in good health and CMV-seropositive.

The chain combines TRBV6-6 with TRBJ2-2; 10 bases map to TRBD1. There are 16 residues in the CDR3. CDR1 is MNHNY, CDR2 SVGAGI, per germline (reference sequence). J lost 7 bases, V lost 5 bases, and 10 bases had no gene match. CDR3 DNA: TGTGCCAGCAGTCTCTACGGGACAGGGGATCGCGGGGAGCTGTTTTTT. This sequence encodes CASSLYGTGDRGELFF.

The CDR3 DNA is TGTGCCAGCAGTACCCACGGGGGGGGGAGGACTGAAGCTTTCTTT. The encoded protein is CASSTHGGGRTEAFF. The V gene is TRBV28, the J gene TRBJ1-1, with D maybe TRBD1 (5 bases). This CDR3 contains 15 residues. Germline CDR1 and CDR2: MDHEN and SYDVKM. V was pared by 5 bases and J by 5 bases, with 18 bases between.

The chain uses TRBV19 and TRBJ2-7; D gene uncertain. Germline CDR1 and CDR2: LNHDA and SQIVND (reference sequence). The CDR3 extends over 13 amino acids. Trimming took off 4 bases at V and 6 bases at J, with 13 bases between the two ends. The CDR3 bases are TGTGCCAGTAGTAAACAGACGGTCGGCGAGCAGTACTTC. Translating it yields CASSKQTVGEQYF.

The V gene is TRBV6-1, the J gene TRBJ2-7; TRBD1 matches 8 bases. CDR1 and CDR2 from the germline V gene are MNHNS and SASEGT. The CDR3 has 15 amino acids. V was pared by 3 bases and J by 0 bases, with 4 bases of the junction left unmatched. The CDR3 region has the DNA TGTGCCAGCAGTGATAGGACAGGGAGCTCCTACGAGCAGTACGTC. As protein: CASSDRTGSSYEQYV.

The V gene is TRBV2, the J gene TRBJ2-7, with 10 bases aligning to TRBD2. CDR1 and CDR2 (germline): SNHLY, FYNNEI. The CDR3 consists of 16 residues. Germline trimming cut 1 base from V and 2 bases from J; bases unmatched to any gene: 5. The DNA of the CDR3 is TGTGCCAGCAGTGAAGACCAGCGGGGGGGGGCCTACGAGCAGTACTTC. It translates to CASSEDQRGGAYEQYF.

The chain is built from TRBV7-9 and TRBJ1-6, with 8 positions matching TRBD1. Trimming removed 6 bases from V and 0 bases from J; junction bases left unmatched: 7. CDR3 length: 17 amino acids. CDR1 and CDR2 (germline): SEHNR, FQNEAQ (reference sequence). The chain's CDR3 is CASSSVRGRSYNSPLHF. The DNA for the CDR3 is TGTGCCAGCAGTTCAGTCAGGGGGCGCTCCTATAATTCACCCCTCCACTTT.

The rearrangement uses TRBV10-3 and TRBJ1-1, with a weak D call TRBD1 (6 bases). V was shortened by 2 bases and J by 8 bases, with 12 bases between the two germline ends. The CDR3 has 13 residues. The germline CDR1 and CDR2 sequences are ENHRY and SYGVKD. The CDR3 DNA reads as TGTGCCATCAGTGAGACAGGGTCCATGGAAGCTTTCTTT. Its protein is CAISETGSMEAFF.

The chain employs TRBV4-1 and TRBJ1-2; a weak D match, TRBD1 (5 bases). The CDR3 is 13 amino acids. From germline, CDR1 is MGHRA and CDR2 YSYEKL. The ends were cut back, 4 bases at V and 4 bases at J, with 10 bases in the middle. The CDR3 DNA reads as TGCGCCAGCAGCCCCCTGGGGGGCTATGGCTACACCTTC. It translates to CASSPLGGYGYTF.

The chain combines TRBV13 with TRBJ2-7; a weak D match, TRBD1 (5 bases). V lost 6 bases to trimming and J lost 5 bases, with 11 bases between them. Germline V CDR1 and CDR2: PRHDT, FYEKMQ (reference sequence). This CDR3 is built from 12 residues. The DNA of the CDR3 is TGTGCCAGCAGTCAAGCAGGGAACGAGCAGTACGTC. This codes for CASSQAGNEQYV.

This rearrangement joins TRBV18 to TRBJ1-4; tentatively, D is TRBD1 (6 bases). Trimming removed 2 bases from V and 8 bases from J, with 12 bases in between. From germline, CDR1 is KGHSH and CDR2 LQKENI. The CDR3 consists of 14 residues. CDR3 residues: CASSPIQGNEKLFF. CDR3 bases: TGTGCCAGCTCACCAATCCAGGGGAACGAAAAACTGTTTTTT.

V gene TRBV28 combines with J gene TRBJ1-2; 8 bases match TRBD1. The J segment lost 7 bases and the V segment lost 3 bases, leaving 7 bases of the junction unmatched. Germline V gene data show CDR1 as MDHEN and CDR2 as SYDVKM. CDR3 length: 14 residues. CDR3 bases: TGTGCCAGCAGTTTCCCGACCAGGGGGCCTGGCTACACCTTC. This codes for CASSFPTRGPGYTF.

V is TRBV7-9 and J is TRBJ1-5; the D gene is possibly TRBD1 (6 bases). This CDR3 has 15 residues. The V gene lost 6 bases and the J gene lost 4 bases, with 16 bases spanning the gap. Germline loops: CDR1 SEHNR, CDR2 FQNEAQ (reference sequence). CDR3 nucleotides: TGTGCCAGCAGTAAAGGGGGATATTGGAATCAGCCCCAGCATTTT. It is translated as CASSKGGYWNQPQHF.

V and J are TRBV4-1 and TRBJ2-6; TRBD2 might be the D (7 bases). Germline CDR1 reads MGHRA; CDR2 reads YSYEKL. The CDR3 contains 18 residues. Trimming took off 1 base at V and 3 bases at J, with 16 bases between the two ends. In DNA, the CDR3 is TGCGCCAGCAGCCAAGGGGGGGGACAAGGCGTTGGGGCCAACGTCCTGACTTTC. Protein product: CASSQGGGQGVGANVLTF.

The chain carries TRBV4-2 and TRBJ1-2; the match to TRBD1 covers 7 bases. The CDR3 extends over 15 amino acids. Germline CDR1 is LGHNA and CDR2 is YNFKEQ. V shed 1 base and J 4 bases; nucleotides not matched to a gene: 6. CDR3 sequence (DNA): TGTGCCAGCAGCCAAGTGGGACAGTCACTCTATGGCTACACCTTC. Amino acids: CASSQVGQSLYGYTF.

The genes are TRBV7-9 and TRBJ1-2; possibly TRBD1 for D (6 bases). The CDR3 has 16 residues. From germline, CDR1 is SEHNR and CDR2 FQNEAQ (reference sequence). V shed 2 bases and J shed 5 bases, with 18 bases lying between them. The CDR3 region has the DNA TGTGCCAGCAGCTTAACAGTCGGGGACACGGGGTATGGCTACACCTTC. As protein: CASSLTVGDTGYGYTF.

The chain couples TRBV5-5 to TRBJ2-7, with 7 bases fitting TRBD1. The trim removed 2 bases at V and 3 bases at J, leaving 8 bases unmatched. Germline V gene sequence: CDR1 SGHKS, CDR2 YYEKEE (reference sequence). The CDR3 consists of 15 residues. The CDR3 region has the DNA TGTGCCAGCAGCTTTGACCCGCAGGGGGTCTACGAGCAGTACTTC. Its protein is CASSFDPQGVYEQYF. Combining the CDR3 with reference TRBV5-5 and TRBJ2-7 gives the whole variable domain DAGVTQSPTHLIKTRGQQVTLRCSPISGHKSVSWYQQVLGQGPQFIFQYYEKEERGRGNFPDRFSARQFPNYSSELNVNALLLGDSALYLCASSFDPQGVYEQYFGPGTRLTVT.

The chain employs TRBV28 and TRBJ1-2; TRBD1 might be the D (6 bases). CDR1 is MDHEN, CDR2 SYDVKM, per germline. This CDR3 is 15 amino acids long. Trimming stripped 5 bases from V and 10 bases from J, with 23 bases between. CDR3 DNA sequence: TGTGCCAGCAGTATTGGTCGGGTTGCAGGGGACGTCTACACCTTC. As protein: CASSIGRVAGDVYTF.

The CDR3 DNA reads as TGTGCCTGGAGTACAGGGCTATCACCCCTCCACTTT. Its protein is CAWSTGLSPLHF. The chain joins TRBV30 to TRBJ1-6; D perhaps matches TRBD1 (6 bases). The CDR3 runs to 12 residues. V was pared by 2 bases and J by 10 bases, with 9 bases between. Germline assignment: CDR1 GTSNPN and CDR2 SVGIG (reference sequence). Full variable domain (rest looked up from reference TRBV30 and TRBJ1-6): SQTIHQWPATLVQPVGSPLSLECTVEGTSNPNLYWYRQAAGRGLQLLFYSVGIGQISSEVPQNLSASRPQDRQFILSSKKLLLSDSGFYLCAWSTGLSPLHFGNGTRLTVT.

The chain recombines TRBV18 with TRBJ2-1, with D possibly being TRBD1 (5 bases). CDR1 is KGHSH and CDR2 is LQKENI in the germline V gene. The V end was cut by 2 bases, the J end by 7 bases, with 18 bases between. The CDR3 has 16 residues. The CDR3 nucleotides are TGTGCCAGCTCACCATGGACAACCGCACAGGAGAATGAGCAGTTCTTC. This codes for CASSPWTTAQENEQFF. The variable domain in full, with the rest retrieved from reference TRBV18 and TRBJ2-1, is NAGVMQNPRHLVRRRGQEARLRCSPMKGHSHVYWYRQLPEEGLKFMVYLQKENIIDESGMPKERFSAEFPKEGPSILRIQQVVRGDSAAYFCASSPWTTAQENEQFFGPGTRLTVL.

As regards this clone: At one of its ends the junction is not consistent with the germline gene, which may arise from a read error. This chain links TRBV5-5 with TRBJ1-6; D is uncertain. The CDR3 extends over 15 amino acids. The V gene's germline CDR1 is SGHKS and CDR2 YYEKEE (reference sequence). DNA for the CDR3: TGTGCCAGCAGCTTGGTGGAGGGAACCTTTTCACCCTTCCACTTT. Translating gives CASSLVEGTFSPFHF.

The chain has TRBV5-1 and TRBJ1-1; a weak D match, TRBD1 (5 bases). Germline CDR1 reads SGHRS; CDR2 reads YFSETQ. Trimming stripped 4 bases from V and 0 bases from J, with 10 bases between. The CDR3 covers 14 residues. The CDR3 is CASSRGQLNTEAFF. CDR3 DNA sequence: TGCGCCAGCAGCCGCGGACAACTGAACACTGAAGCTTTCTTT.

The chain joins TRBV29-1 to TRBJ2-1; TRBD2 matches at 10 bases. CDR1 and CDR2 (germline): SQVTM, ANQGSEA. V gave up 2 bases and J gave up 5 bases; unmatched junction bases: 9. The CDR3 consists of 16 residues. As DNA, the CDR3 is TGCAGCGTTGAACTGCCTAGCGGGGGTTCCGACAATGAGCAGTTCTTC. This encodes CSVELPSGGSDNEQFF.

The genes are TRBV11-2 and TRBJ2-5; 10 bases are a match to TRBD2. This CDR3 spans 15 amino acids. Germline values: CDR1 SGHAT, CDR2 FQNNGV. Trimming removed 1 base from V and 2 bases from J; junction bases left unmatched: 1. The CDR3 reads CASSLVAGGQETQYF. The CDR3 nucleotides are TGTGCCAGCAGCTTAGTAGCGGGGGGTCAAGAGACCCAGTACTTC.

The CDR3 DNA follows: TGTGCCAGCAGCTTAGAGCAGGGCGGCTATGGCTACACCTTC. Translating gives CASSLEQGGYGYTF. The chain employs TRBV11-2 and TRBJ1-2; tentative D call: TRBD1 (5 bases). The V gene's germline CDR1 is SGHAT and CDR2 FQNNGV. Trimming removed 0 bases from V and 4 bases from J, with 9 bases in between. The CDR3 has 14 residues.